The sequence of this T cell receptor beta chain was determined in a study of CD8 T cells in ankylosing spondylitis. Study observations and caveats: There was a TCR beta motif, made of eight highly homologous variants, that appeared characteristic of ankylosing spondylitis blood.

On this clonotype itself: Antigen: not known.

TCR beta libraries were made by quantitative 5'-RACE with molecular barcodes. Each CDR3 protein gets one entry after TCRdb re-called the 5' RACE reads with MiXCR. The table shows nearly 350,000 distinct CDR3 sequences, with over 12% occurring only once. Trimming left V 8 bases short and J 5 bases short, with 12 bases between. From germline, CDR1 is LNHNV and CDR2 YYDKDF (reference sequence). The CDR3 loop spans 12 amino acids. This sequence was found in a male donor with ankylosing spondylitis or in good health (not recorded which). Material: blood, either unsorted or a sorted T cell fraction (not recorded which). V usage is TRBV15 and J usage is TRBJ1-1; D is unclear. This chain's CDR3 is CATSSGWTEAFF. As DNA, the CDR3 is TGTGCCACCTCCTCTGGGTGGACTGAAGCTTTCTTT.